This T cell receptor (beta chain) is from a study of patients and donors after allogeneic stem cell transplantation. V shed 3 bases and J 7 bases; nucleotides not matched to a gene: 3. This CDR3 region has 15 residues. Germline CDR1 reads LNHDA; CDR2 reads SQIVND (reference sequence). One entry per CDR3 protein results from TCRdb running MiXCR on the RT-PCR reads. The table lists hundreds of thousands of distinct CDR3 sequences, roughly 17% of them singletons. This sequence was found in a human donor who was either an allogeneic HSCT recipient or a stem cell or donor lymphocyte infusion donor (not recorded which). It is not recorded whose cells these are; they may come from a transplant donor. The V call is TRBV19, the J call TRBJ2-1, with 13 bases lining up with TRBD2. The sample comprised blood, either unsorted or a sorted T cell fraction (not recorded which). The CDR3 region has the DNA TGTGCCAGTAGTATCCGGACTAGCGGGAGTAATGAGCAGTTCTTC. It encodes CASSIRTSGSNEQFF.